Detailed here is one T cell receptor beta chain. The entry originates in a study of T cell changes during pregnancy in multiple sclerosis. The CDR3 extends over 13 amino acids. The ends were cut back, 6 bases at V and 0 bases at J, with 9 bases in the middle. Germline V gives CDR1 MGHDK, CDR2 SYGVNS. Generated by immunoSEQ multiplex PCR, the TCRdb table keeps only in-frame clones and is missing some. The sample contains approximately 40,000 clones, 92% of which appear only once. The TCR comes from a female donor with multiple sclerosis, enrolled in a pregnancy study. The specimen was CD4+ T cells from peripheral blood mononuclear cells, collected in the third trimester of pregnancy. The rearrangement uses TRBV25-1 and TRBJ2-7; possible D gene TRBD1, 5 bases. This CDR3 reads CASREDNSYEQYF. The CDR3 DNA is TGTGCCAGCAGAGAGGACAACTCCTACGAGCAGTACTTC.